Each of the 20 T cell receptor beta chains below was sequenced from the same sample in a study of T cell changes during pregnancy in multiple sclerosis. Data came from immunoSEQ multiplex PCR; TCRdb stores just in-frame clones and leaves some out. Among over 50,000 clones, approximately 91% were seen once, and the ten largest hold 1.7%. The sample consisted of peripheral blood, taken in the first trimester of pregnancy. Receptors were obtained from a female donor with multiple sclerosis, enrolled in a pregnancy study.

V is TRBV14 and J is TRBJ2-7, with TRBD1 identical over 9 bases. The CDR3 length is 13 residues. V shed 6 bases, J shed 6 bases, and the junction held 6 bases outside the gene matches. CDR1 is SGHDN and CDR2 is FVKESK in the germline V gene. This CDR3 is CASSWGQGPEQYF. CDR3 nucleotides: TGTGCCAGCAGTTGGGGACAGGGCCCCGAGCAGTACTTC.

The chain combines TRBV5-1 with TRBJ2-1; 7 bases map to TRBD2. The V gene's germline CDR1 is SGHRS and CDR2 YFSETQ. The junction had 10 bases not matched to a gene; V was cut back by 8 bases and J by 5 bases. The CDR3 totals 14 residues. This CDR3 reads CASRRAGENNEQFF. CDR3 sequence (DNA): TGCGCCAGTAGACGGGCGGGGGAAAACAATGAGCAGTTCTTC.

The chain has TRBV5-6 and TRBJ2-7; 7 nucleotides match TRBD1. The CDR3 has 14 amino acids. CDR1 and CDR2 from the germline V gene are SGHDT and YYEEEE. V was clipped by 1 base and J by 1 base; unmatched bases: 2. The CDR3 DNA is TGTGCCAGCAGCTTGCGGGACAGTTCCTACGAGCAGTACTTC. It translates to CASSLRDSSYEQYF.

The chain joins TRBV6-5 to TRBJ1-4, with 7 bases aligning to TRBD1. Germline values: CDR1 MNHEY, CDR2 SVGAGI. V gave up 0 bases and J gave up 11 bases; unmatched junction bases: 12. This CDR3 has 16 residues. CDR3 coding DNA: TGTGCCAGCAGTTACTCGCCGACAGGGTTGGGTGTTAAACTGTTTTTT. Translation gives CASSYSPTGLGVKLFF.

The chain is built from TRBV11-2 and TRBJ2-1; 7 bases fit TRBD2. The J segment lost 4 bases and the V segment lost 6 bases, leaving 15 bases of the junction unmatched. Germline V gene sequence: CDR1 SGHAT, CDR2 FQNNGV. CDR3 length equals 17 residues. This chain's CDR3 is CASRLTEVTSEYNEQFF. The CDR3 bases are TGTGCCAGCAGGTTAACGGAGGTCACTAGCGAGTACAATGAGCAGTTCTTC.

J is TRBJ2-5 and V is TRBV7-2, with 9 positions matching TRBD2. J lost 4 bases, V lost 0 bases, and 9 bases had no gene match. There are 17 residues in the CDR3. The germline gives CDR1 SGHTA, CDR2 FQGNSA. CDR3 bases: TGTGCCAGCAGCTTAGCGGCGGCGGGAGGGCCCGGAGAGACCCAGTACTTC. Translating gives CASSLAAAGGPGETQYF.

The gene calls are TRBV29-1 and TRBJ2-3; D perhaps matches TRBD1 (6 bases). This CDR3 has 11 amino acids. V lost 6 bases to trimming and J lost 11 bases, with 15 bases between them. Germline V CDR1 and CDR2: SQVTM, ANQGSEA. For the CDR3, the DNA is TGCAGCGTGCCCCAGGGGAGCGGGCAGTATTTT. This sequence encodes CSVPQGSGQYF.

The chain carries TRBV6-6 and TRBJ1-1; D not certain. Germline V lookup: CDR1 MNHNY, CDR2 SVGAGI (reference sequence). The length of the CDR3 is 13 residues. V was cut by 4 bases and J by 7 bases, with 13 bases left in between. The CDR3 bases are TGTGCCAGCAGTTCTCGGATGACACATGAAGCTTTCTTT. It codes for CASSSRMTHEAFF.

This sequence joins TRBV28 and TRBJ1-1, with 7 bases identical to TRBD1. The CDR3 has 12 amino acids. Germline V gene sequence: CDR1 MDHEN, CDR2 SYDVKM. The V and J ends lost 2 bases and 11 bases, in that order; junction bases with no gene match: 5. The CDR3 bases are TGTGCCAGCAGTTTAGGGGACAGCAGGGCTTTCTTT. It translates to CASSLGDSRAFF.

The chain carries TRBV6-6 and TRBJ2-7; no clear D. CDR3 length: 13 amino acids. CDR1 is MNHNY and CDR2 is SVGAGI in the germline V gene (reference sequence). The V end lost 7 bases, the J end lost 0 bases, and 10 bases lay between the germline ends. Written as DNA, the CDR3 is TGTGCCAGCATCCAAGCAGGCTCCTACGAGCAGTACTTC. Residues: CASIQAGSYEQYF.

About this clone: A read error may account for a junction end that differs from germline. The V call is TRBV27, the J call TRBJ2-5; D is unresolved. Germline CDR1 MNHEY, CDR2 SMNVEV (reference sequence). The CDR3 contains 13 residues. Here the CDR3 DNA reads TGTGCCAGCAGTTTGTCTAGTCAAGGGACCCAGTACTTC. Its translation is CASSLSSQGTQYF.

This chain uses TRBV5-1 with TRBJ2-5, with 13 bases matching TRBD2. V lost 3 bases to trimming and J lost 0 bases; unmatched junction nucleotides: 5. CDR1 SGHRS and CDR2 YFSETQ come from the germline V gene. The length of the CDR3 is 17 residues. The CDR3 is CASSWGLAGLYQETQYF. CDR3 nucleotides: TGCGCCAGCAGCTGGGGACTAGCGGGGCTGTACCAAGAGACCCAGTACTTC. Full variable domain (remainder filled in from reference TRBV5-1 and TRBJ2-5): KAGVTQTPRYLIKTRGQQVTLSCSPISGHRSVSWYQQTPGQGLQFLFEYFSETQRNKGNFPGRFSGRQFSNSRSEMNVSTLELGDSALYLCASSWGLAGLYQETQYFGPGTRLLVL.

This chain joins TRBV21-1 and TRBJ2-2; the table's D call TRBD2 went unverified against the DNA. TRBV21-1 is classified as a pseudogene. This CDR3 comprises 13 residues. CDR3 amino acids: CASNRDYTGELFF. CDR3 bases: TGTGCCAGCAACCGGGACTACACCGGGGAGCTGTTTTTT.

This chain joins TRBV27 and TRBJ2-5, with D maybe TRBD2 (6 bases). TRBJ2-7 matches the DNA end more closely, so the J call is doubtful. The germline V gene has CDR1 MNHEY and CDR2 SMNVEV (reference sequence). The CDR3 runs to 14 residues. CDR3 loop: CASSFIGSSYEQYF. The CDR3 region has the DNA TGTGCCAGCAGTTTTATCGGGAGCTCCTACGAGCAGTACTTC.

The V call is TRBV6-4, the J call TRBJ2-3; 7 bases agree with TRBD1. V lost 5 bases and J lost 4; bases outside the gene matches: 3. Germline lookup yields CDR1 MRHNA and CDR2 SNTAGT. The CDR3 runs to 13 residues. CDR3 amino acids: CASSRGPADTQYF. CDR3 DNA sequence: TGTGCCAGCAGTAGGGGGCCGGCAGATACGCAGTATTTT.

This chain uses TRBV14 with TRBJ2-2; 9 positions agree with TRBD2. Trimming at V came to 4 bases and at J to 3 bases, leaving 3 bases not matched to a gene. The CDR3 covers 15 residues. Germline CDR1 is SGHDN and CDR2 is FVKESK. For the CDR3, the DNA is TGTGCCAGCAGCCCAAGACTAGCGGACACCGGGGAGCTGTTTTTT. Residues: CASSPRLADTGELFF.

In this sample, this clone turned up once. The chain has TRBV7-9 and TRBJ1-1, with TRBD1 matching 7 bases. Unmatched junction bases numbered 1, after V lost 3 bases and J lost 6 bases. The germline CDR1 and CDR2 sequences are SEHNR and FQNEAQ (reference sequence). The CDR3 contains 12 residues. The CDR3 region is CASSFGQAEAFF. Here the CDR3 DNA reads TGTGCCAGCAGCTTCGGACAGGCTGAAGCTTTCTTT. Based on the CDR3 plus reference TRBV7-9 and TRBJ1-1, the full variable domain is DTGVSQNPRHKITKRGQNVTFRCDPISEHNRLYWYRQTLGQGPEFLTYFQNEAQLEKSRLLSDRFSAERPKGSFSTLEIQRTEQGDSAMYLCASSFGQAEAFFGQGTRLTVV.

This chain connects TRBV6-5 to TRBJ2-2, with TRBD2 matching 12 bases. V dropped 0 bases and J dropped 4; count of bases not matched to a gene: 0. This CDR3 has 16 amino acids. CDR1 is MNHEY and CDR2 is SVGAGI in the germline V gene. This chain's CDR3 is CASSYSTSGSTGELFF. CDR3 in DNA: TGTGCCAGCAGTTACTCGACTAGCGGGAGCACCGGGGAGCTGTTTTTT.

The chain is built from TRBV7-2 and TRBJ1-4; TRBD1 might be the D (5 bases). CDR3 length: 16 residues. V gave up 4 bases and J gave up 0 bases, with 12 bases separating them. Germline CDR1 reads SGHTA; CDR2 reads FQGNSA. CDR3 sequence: CASSSARQSTNEKLFF. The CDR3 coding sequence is TGTGCCAGCAGCTCAGCACGACAGTCAACTAATGAAAAACTGTTTTTT.

This CDR3 reads CASSLERNYEQYF. In DNA form, the CDR3 reads TGTGCCAGCAGCTTGGAGAGAAACTACGAGCAGTACTTC. The chain employs TRBV5-4 and TRBJ2-7; D unclear. The germline CDR1 and CDR2 sequences are SGHNT and YYREEE (reference sequence). Trimming took 0 bases from V and 3 from J, leaving 7 bases between them. CDR3 size: 13 residues. Complete variable domain (other parts from reference TRBV5-4 and TRBJ2-7): ETGVTQSPTHLIKTRGQQVTLRCSSQSGHNTVSWYQQALGQGPQFIFQYYREEENGRGNFPPRFSGLQFPNYSSELNVNALELDDSALYLCASSLERNYEQYFGPGTRLTVT.